One T cell receptor (beta chain) is described in this entry. It has no known antigen specificity. Per-base quality was not reported, and no clone a single base away is much larger than it. The data stem from a study of T cells after posttransplantation cyclophosphamide (dated by TCRdb to between 2015 and 2016). Concerning the study at large: The study tracked T cell repertoire reconstitution by TRB sequencing after myeloablative bone marrow transplantation using posttransplantation cyclophosphamide as GVHD prophylaxis. TRB sequencing was also done on up to about 3 additional blood samples from 2 to 5.2 years after transplant in 3 patients, and on pretransplant blood from 4 patients. Because TRA and TRB clonality correlated tightly in several samples, later TCR analyses were limited to TRB. Public TRB sequences were searched against a database of over 3,000 sequences associated with responses to pathogens, tumor antigens, self-antigens and alloantigens. Blood from all 35 or so PTCy patients who had 1-year posttransplant specimens underwent TRB sequencing. Samples from a few dozen PTCy-treated patients, along with samples from some 17 of their related bone marrow donors, underwent antigen receptor sequencing. The study at large found these results: At 1-2 months, donor-recipient similarity was low but rose over the first year, and the later blood repertoires were often dominated by donor CD8+ memory clones. The TRB repertoires of T cells infiltrating skin or GI tract showed only limited overlap with the TRB repertoires of T cells in blood. Across approximately 45 patients, TRB clonality was highly associated with recipient CMV seropositivity and CMV reactivation, and diversity in PTCy patients was similar to diversity in CNI/methotrexate controls.

Genomic DNA was the input for TRB sequencing, which was run either with the immunoSEQ assay at survey resolution or with the hsTCRB kit. The study's processing was this. The immunoSEQ software handled the initial read processing, while the LymphoSeq R package was used for the repertoire analyses. Clonality was computed as 1 minus normalized Shannon entropy, and a Gini coefficient was also calculated for each TRB dataset. Phenotypes of unsorted samples were inferred by mapping TRB sequences from sorted subsets of the recipient or donor onto the same recipient's unsorted samples. Held by TCRdb, this immuneACCESS table contains in-frame sequences only and omits some clones. Under half of the omission traces to an unresolved V gene where checked; the cause of the rest is unknown. The DNA gave D and trimming, while V, J and clone size come from that table. This sample has around 43,000 clones in its table, and around 94% of those were observed once. The ten largest account for 3% to 3.5% of the sample.

Related bone marrow donors provided peripheral blood samples on the day of marrow donation. Peripheral blood and bone marrow mononuclear cells were isolated by Ficoll-Hypaque density centrifugation and cryopreserved. Sequenced input: PBMCs. This clonotype originated in a woman aged 45-60 years in good health and a related stem cell transplant donor.

CDR3 sequence: CASSISDYSNQPQHF. The DNA sequence is as follows: TGTGCCAGTAGTATATCAGATTATAGCAATCAGCCCCAGCATTTT. This sequence uses TRBV19 and TRBJ1-5; the D gene is not confidently resolved. The germline V gene (reference sequence) yields LNHDA for CDR1 and SQIVND for CDR2. From cysteine to phenylalanine, the CDR3 is 15 amino acids long. Only the CDR3 DNA is retained, 45 bases long and in frame from the first base. Deletion took 2 bases off V and 0 bases off J, with a span of 8 bases between the germline ends. Reference TRBV19 and TRBJ1-5 proteins supply the regions before and after the CDR3; the full variable domain is: DGGITQSPKYLFRKEGQNVTLSCEQNLNHDAMYWYRQDPGQGLRLIYYSQIVNDFQKGDIAEGYSVSREKKESFPLTVTSAQKNPTAFYLCASSISDYSNQPQHFGDGTRLSIL.